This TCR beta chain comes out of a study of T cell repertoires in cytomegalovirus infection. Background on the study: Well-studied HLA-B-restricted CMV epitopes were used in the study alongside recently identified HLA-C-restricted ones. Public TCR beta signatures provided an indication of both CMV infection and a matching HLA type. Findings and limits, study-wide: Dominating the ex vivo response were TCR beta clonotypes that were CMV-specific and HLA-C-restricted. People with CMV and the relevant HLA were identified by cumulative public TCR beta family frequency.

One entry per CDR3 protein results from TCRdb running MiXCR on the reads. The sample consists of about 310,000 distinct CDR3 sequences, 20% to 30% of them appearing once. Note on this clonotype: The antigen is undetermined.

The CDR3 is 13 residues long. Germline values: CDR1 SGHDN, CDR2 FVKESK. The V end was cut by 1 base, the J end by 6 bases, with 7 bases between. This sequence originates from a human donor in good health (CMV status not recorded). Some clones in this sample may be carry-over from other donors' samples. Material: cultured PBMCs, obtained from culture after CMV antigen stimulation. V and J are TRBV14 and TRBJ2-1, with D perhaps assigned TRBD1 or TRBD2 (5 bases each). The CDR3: CASSQVRGNEQFF. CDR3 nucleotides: TGTGCCAGCAGCCAAGTGAGGGGCAATGAGCAGTTCTTC. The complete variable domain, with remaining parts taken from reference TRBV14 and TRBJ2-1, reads EAGVTQFPSHSVIEKGQTVTLRCDPISGHDNLYWYRRVMGKEIKFLLHFVKESKQDESGMPNNRFLAERTGGTYSTLKVQPAELEDSGVYFCASSQVRGNEQFFGPGTRLTVL.